This entry features one T cell receptor (beta chain) sequence. Researchers ran the PCR with 60 Vbeta and 13 Jbeta primers. Data came from immunoSEQ multiplex PCR; TCRdb stores just in-frame clones and leaves some out. The table lists about 150,000 clones, 75% of them singletons. Germline CDR1 is MNHEY and CDR2 is SVGAGI. The length of the CDR3 is 13 residues. Trimming removed 2 bases at V and 6 bases at J, with 10 bases between. This entry comes from a study of cytomegalovirus exposure and HLA in healthy donors. The chain uses TRBV6-5 and TRBJ1-2, with D perhaps matching TRBD1 (6 bases). The TCR comes from a man aged 18 to 35 in good health and CMV-seronegative. Input material: PBMCs. The CDR3 region is CASSYGRGHGYTF. In nucleotides, the CDR3 is TGTGCCAGCAGTTACGGGCGGGGGCATGGCTACACCTTC.